This T cell receptor beta chain was sequenced in a study of prognosis after radiotherapy for stage I lung cancer. TCR beta CDR3 amplification from genomic DNA was performed by two-round multiplex PCR. The use of primers specific to each TRBV and TRBJ gene characterized first-round PCR. TCRdb analysed the multiplex PCR reads with MiXCR anew, one entry per CDR3 protein. This table holds tens of thousands of distinct CDR3 sequences, around 27% found once. The sample holds many counts of this clonotype. Compared with germline, one end of the junction differs, possibly owing to a read error. The clonotype originates from a donor over 45 with non-small cell lung cancer. This specimen consisted of PBMCs, obtained before or after stereotactic body radiation therapy (not recorded which).

Here the CDR3 DNA reads TGTGCCAGCAGCTTAGACAGGCAGGACACCGGGGAGCCGTTTTTT. Translating it yields CASSLDRQDTGEPFF. The chain carries TRBV7-9 and TRBJ2-2; D is tentatively TRBD1 or TRBD2 (5 bases each). The germline V gene has CDR1 SEHNR and CDR2 FQNEAQ (reference sequence). CDR3 length: 15 residues.